This T cell receptor beta chain was captured by sequencing in a study of shared clonotypes between healthy human individuals. Whole-study results and caveats: Clonotypes that were shared across four donors made up about 4.5% of naive CD4 clonotypes. Expectations were that clonotype sharing among donors would be affected by sequencing depth.

The CDR3 loop spans 13 amino acids. Trimming cost V 6 bases and J 6 bases, with 14 bases left between them. The germline gives CDR1 MDHEN, CDR2 SYDVKM. About this clone itself: The antigen is undetermined.

Sequencing used immunoSEQ multiplex PCR; TCRdb keeps in-frame clones, though not all of them. The table includes some 2,400,000 clones, approximately 94% detected once. V usage is TRBV28 and J usage is TRBJ1-2; possible D gene TRBD1, 6 bases. This clonotype originated in a man aged 18 to 35 in good health. The sequencing input was naive CD4+ T cells sorted from blood. Regarding subset: CD45RA+ positively selected. The CDR3 protein is CASSYREANGYTF. The CDR3 region has the DNA TGTGCCAGCAGCTACAGGGAAGCGAATGGCTACACCTTC.